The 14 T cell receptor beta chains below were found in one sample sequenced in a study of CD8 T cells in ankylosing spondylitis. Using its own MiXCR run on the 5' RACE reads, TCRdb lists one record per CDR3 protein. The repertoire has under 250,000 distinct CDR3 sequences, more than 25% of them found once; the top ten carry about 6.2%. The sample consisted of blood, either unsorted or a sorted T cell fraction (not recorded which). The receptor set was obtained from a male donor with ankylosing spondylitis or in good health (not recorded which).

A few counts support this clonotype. CDR3 loop: CSARGVMAYQGAQRKDEQYF. CDR3 coding DNA: TGCAGTGCTAGAGGTGTAATGGCGTATCAGGGGGCGCAAAGAAAAGACGAGCAGTACTTC. The rearrangement uses TRBV20-1 and TRBJ2-7; 8 bases are shared with TRBD1. The CDR3 is 20 amino acids. Trimming removed 1 base from V and 5 bases from J; junction bases left unmatched: 25. Germline assignment: CDR1 DFQATT and CDR2 SNEGSKA (reference sequence).

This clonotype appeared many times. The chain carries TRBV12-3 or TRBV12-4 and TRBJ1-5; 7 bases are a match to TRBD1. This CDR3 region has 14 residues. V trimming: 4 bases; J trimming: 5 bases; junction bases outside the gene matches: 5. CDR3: CASSSRDSYQPQHF. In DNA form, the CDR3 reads TGTGCCAGCAGTTCGAGGGACAGCTATCAGCCCCAGCATTTT.

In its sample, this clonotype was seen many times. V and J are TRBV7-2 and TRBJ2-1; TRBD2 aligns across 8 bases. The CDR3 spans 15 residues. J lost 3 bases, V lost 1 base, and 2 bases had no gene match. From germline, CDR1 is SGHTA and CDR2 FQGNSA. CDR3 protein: CASSLVAGSYNEQFF. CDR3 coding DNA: TGTGCCAGCAGCTTAGTAGCGGGAAGCTACAATGAGCAGTTCTTC.

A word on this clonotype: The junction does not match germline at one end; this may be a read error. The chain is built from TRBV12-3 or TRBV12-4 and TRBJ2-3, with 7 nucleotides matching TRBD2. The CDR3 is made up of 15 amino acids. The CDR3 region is CASSLVGGPTDAQYF. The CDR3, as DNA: TGTGCCAGCAGTTTAGTGGGAGGGCCAACAGATGCGCAGTATTTT.

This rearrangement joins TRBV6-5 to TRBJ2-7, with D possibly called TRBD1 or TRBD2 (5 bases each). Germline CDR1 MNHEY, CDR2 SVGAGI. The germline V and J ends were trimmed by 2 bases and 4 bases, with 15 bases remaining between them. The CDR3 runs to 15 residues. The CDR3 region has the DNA TGTGCCAGCAGTTACGGGACCGACAGACTTTACGAGCAGTACTTC. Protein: CASSYGTDRLYEQYF.

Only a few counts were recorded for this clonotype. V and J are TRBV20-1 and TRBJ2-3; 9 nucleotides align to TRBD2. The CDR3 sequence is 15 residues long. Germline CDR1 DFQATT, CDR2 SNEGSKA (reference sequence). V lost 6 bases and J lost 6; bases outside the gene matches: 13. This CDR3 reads CSASQIAGVGDTQYF. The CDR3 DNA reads TGCAGTGCCAGCCAGATAGCGGGAGTGGGGGATACGCAGTATTTT.

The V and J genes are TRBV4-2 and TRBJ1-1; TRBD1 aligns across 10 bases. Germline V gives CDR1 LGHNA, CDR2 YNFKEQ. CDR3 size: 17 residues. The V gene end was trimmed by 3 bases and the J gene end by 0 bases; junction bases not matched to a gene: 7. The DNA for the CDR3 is TGTGCCAGCAGCCAGACAGGGGGCAGAGGGGTGAACACTGAAGCTTTCTTT. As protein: CASSQTGGRGVNTEAFF.

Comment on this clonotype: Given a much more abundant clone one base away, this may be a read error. The CDR3 region has the DNA TGTGCCATCAGTGACAGGGCCCCCTCCGAGCAGTACTTC. Amino acid sequence: CAISDRAPSEQYF. V usage is TRBV10-3 and J usage is TRBJ2-7; D perhaps matches TRBD1 (5 bases). Germline V gene sequence: CDR1 ENHRY, CDR2 SYGVKD. The V end lost 3 bases, the J end lost 6 bases, and 12 bases lay between the germline ends. CDR3 length equals 13 residues.

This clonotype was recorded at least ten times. For the CDR3, the DNA is TGTGCCATCAGTGAGTCGACAGGTCGAGGAGACGGGATTGAGCAGTTCTTC. It translates to CAISESTGRGDGIEQFF. The chain couples TRBV10-3 to TRBJ2-1, with TRBD1 as a possible D gene (6 bases). The germline V gene encodes CDR1 ENHRY and CDR2 SYGVKD. The V end lost 0 bases, the J end lost 9 bases, and 21 bases lay between the germline ends. The CDR3 has 17 residues.

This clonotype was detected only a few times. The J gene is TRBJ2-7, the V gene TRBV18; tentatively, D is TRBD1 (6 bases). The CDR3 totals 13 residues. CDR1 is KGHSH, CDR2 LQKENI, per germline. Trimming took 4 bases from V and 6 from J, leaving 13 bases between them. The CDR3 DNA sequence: TGTGCCAGCTCACGCAACTCAGGGGTCGAGCAGTACTTC. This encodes CASSRNSGVEQYF.

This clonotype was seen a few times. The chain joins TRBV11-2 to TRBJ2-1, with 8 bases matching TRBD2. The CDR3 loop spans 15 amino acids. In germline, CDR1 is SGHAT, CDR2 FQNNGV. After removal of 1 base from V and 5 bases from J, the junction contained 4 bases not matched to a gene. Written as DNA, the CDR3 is TGTGCCAGCAGCTTAGCCGGGAGGGCCCACAATGAGCAGTTCTTC. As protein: CASSLAGRAHNEQFF.

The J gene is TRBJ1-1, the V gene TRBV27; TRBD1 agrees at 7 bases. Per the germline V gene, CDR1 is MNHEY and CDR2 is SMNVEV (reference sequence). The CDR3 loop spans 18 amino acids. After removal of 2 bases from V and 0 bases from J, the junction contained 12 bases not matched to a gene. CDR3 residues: CASSLRGKTGDLNTEAFF. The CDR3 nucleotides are TGTGCCAGCAGTTTAAGGGGAAAAACAGGGGACCTGAACACTGAAGCTTTCTTT.

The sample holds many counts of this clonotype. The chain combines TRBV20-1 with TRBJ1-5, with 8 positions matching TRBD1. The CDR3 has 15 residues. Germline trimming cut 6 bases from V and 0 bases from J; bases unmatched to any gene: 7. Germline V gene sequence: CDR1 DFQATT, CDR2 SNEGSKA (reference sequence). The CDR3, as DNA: TGCAGTGCACCACAGGGGGGGGGTAGCAATCAGCCCCAGCATTTT. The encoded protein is CSAPQGGGSNQPQHF.

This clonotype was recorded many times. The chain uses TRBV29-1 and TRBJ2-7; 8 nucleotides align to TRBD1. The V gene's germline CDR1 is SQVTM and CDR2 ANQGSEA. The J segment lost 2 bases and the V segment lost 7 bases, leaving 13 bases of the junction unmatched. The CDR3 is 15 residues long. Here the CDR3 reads CSAIIPTGVPYEQYF. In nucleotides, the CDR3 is TGCAGCGCTATAATACCGACAGGGGTTCCCTACGAGCAGTACTTC.